Described below is a single TCR beta chain sequence and its context. Germline V CDR1 and CDR2: MNHEY, SVGAGI. Trimming shortened V by 6 bases and J by 5 bases, and 13 bases separated the two germline ends. This CDR3 spans 13 amino acids. Using immunoSEQ multiplex PCR, the repertoire was profiled, and TCRdb retains in-frame clones only, with some absent. This table has a few hundred thousand clones, approximately 91% appearing once. The source of the sample is a study of blood T cell repertoires in COVID-19. Recruitment covered about two dozen US areas and drew participants whose ages spanned roughly 18 to 100 years.

The chain carries TRBV6-5 and TRBJ2-5; tentatively, D is TRBD1 (7 bases). The receptor was derived from a woman aged 35 to 49 who had been exposed to COVID-19. The sample taken for sequencing was PBMCs or T cells enriched from blood (not recorded which). The CDR3 sequence: CASSPPGGETQYF. CDR3 DNA sequence: TGTGCCAGCAGCCCGCCAGGGGGGGAGACCCAGTACTTC.